These T cell receptor beta chains were read from a single sample in a study of post-analysis software for immune sequencing data. TCRdb recomputed calls from the PCR reads with MiXCR, one row per CDR3 protein. This sample carries under 200,000 distinct CDR3 sequences, around 36% of them seen once, and the ten largest clones take roughly 28%. The sequencing here drew on blood, taken after autologous hematopoietic stem cell transplantation. Source of these receptors: a girl aged 10-17 years with multiple sclerosis. Both conserved end residues are part of each CDR3. D genes are given only for firm matches. Expanded clones are given a class, and other clones once, few, many or no size at all.

V gene	J gene	clone size	D gene	CDR3 DNA	CDR3 protein
TRBV20-1	TRBJ2-7	few	.	TGCAGTGCTAGGGGGACAAGGGTGGGCGAGCAGTACTTC	CSARGTRVGEQYF
TRBV19	TRBJ2-1	many	.	TGTGCCAGTAGTATGGGGTATGAGCAGTTCTTC	CASSMGYEQFF
TRBV20-1	TRBJ2-2	.	TRBD2	TGCAGTGCTCAGGGACTAGCGGGAGAAGTCGGGGAGCTGTTTTTT	CSAQGLAGEVGELFF
TRBV10-2	TRBJ2-7	.	TRBD1	TGCGCCAGCGGCCCCCGACAGGGAACTTTAAGGAGCTCCTACGAGCAGTACTTC	CASGPRQGTLRSSYEQYF
TRBV9	TRBJ2-7	.	TRBD2	TGTGCCAGCAGCGTAGATGGCGGGGGGGGCTACGAGCAGTACTTC	CASSVDGGGGYEQYF
TRBV20-1	TRBJ1-1	few	.	TGCAGTGCGGGGAACACTGAAGCTTTCTTT	CSAGNTEAFF
TRBV24-1	TRBJ2-3	.	.	TGTGCCACCAGTGATTCCACATACACAGATACGCAGTATTTT	CATSDSTYTDTQYF
TRBV28	TRBJ1-3	.	TRBD1	TGTGCCAGCAGTTTTAGTGGGGTCTCTGCGGACAGGGCTGGAAACACCATATATTTT	CASSFSGVSADRAGNTIYF
TRBV20-1	TRBJ2-7	many	TRBD2	TGCAGTGCTTCCAACTACCTAGCGGGAGGACCCAACTACGAGCAGTACTTC	CSASNYLAGGPNYEQYF
TRBV24-1	TRBJ2-3	.	.	TGTGCCACCAGTGATTCCCTCTGGGTGAATAGCGGATTAACAGATACGCAGTATTTT	CATSDSLWVNSGLTDTQYF
TRBV19	TRBJ1-2	.	.	TGTGCCAGTAGTCCTAACACCTACTATGGCTACACCTTC	CASSPNTYYGYTF
TRBV6-6	TRBJ2-7	few	TRBD2	TGTGCCAGCAGCCGCAGGGAGGGAGGCACCTACCGGCAGTACTTC	CASSRREGGTYRQYF
TRBV7-2	TRBJ2-3	once	.	TGTGCCAGCAGCTTATGGGGTCGGGGCACAGATACGCAGTATTTT	CASSLWGRGTDTQYF
TRBV7-9	TRBJ2-1	few	.	TGTGCCAGCAGCTCTCCGACTGGACTCAATGAGCAGTTCTTC	CASSSPTGLNEQFF
TRBV6-5	TRBJ1-2	.	.	TGTGCCAGCAGTTACTCCTTTTTCAGCCTGACCGATGGCTACACCTTC	CASSYSFFSLTDGYTF
TRBV12-3/TRBV12-4	TRBJ1-4	few	TRBD1	TGTGCCAGCAGTTTAACAGGGGGGACTAATGAAAAACTGTTTTTT	CASSLTGGTNEKLFF
TRBV5-1	TRBJ2-7	once	TRBD1	TGCGCCAGCAGCTTGGGGGGGACAGGGGCCTACGAGCAGTACTTC	CASSLGGTGAYEQYF
TRBV24-1	TRBJ2-7	.	TRBD2	TGTGCCACCAGTGATTTTCGTAGCGGGAGGCAGCATGAGCAGTACTTC	CATSDFRSGRQHEQYF
TRBV7-9	TRBJ2-1	few	.	TGTGCCAGCAGCCCCCGGACTAATGAGCAGTTCTTC	CASSPRTNEQFF
TRBV21-1	TRBJ2-1	.	.	TGTGCCAGCAGCAAAGCGCGAGCGGGGTCCTACAATGAGCAGTTCTTC	CASSKARAGSYNEQFF
TRBV12-3/TRBV12-4	TRBJ2-3	.	.	TGTGCCAGCAGTTTTCGGCAGCCTAGCACAGATACGCAGTATTTT	CASSFRQPSTDTQYF
TRBV7-9	TRBJ2-3	.	TRBD2	TGTGCCAGCAGCTTAGTCCGGCGGGAGTATGCAGATACGCAGTATTTT	CASSLVRREYADTQYF
TRBV28	TRBJ2-2	.	.	TGTGCCAGCAGTTTATGGGCAACGAACACCGGGGAGCTGTTTTTT	CASSLWATNTGELFF
TRBV20-1	TRBJ2-1	.	TRBD1	TGCAGTGCTAGAGATCGTGAGGGGGCGGATTACAATGAGCAGTTCTTC	CSARDREGADYNEQFF
TRBV29-1	TRBJ2-1	.	TRBD2	TGCAGCGATATTACCTTAGCGGGATACAATGAGCAGTTCTTC	CSDITLAGYNEQFF
TRBV12-3/TRBV12-4	TRBJ2-1	many	.	TGTGCCAGCAGCCAGGGGGGCCCCTACAATGAGCAGTTCTTC	CASSQGGPYNEQFF
TRBV6-5	TRBJ2-7	.	TRBD1	TGTGCCAGCAGTTCTGACAGGGGGTCCTACGAGCAGTACTTC	CASSSDRGSYEQYF
TRBV7-3	TRBJ2-4	few	.	TGTGCCAGCAGCCGGGACGGACTAGCCAAAAACATTCAGTACTTC	CASSRDGLAKNIQYF
TRBV7-9	TRBJ2-7	few	TRBD1	TGTGCCAGCAGGTCGGACAGGGCGCCCTACGAGCAGTACTTC	CASRSDRAPYEQYF
TRBV7-2	TRBJ2-5	few	.	TGTGCCAGCAGCTTAGCCCTTCAAGGGACCCAGTACTTC	CASSLALQGTQYF
TRBV29-1	TRBJ2-2	.	.	TGCAGCGTTGCGGGCAGGGCAAGCACCGGGGAGCTGTTTTTT	CSVAGRASTGELFF
TRBV18	TRBJ2-1	.	TRBD1	TGTGCCAGCTCACCCGGACAGGGTTGGGATGAGCAGTTCTTC	CASSPGQGWDEQFF
TRBV20-1	TRBJ2-5	.	TRBD2	TGCAGTGCTAGGGTAGCGGGGGAGTCCGTAAAGACCCAGTACTTC	CSARVAGESVKTQYF
TRBV7-9	TRBJ2-6	.	TRBD1	TGTGCCAGCAGCCCAGGACAGGGGGAGTTTTCTGGGGCCAACGTCCTGACTTTC	CASSPGQGEFSGANVLTF
TRBV7-9	TRBJ1-4	few	.	TGTGCCAGCAGCTTATATTTAGGGGGGACGTCGGATAATGAAAAACTGTTTTTT	CASSLYLGGTSDNEKLFF
TRBV3-1	TRBJ2-1	.	.	TGTGCCAGCAGCCAATACAGGGCCAATGAGCAGTTCTTC	CASSQYRANEQFF
TRBV15	TRBJ2-7	many	.	TGTGCCACCAGCAGAGATACAAATGATGCGACCAACTCCTACGAGCAGTACTTC	CATSRDTNDATNSYEQYF
TRBV7-3	TRBJ2-1	.	.	TGTGCCAGCAGCTTAAGGAGGCGGGCTGAGCAGTTCTTC	CASSLRRRAEQFF
TRBV11-2	TRBJ2-7	few	.	TGTGCCAGCAGCTTAGATGAAATAGCGGCCTACGAGCAGTACTTC	CASSLDEIAAYEQYF
TRBV28	TRBJ2-1	few	.	TGTGCCAGCAGTTTATCGGCAGGGAATAATGAGCAGTTCTTC	CASSLSAGNNEQFF
TRBV3-1	TRBJ2-1	.	.	TGTGCCAGCAGCCAAGATTTTCGGGGGAGCGAACTAACGGAGCAGTTCTTC	CASSQDFRGSELTEQFF
TRBV27	TRBJ2-3	.	.	TGTGCCAGCACCCCCACGGTGCGGGCCGGACTCGATACGCAGTATTTT	CASTPTVRAGLDTQYF
TRBV7-9	TRBJ1-2	few	TRBD1	TGTGCCAGCAGCGTGGGACAGGGGATTCGGTATGGCTACACCTTC	CASSVGQGIRYGYTF
TRBV2	TRBJ1-1	.	.	TGTGCCAGCAGTGAAGTGGGTTTGAGCACTGAAGCTTTCTTT	CASSEVGLSTEAFF
TRBV3-1	TRBJ2-4	few	.	TGTGCCAGCAGCCACGAGATAGGGGTCAAAAACATTCAGTACTTC	CASSHEIGVKNIQYF
TRBV9	TRBJ1-5	few	.	TGTGCCAGCAGCCTGGGGGTGGCTGGGCCCCAGCATTTT	CASSLGVAGPQHF
TRBV12-5	TRBJ2-7	few	.	TGTGCTAGTGCCCTGGAGGGGTTAGCCCCGAAGGAGCAGTACTTC	CASALEGLAPKEQYF
TRBV20-1	TRBJ1-4	.	.	TGCAGTGCTAGAGATCTTGGCAGGGAGGAAAAACTGTTTTTT	CSARDLGREEKLFF
TRBV27	TRBJ2-6	.	.	TGTGCCAGCAGTTTAGTGGGGAAACACTCTGGGGCCAACGTCCTGACTTTC	CASSLVGKHSGANVLTF
TRBV20-1	TRBJ2-5	many	.	TGCAGTGCCCCTATCCCGGGCCCAGTGCTTCCAGAGACCCAGTACTTC	CSAPIPGPVLPETQYF
TRBV5-1	TRBJ2-7	many	.	TGCGCCAGCAGCCCGGAGGGGGCCTACGAGCAGTACTTC	CASSPEGAYEQYF
TRBV28	TRBJ2-7	.	TRBD2	TGTGCCAGCAGTTCTCCGGGACTAGCGGGCCACGAGCAGTACTTC	CASSSPGLAGHEQYF
TRBV30	TRBJ2-5	.	.	TGTGCCTGGAGTGTACTAGGGACCCCGCGGGAGACCCAGTACTTC	CAWSVLGTPRETQYF
TRBV12-3/TRBV12-4	TRBJ2-5	.	.	TGTGCCAGCAGCAATCAAAGGAGGGGGATGGCCGTTCAAGAGACCCAGTACTTC	CASSNQRRGMAVQETQYF
TRBV12-3/TRBV12-4	TRBJ2-7	many	TRBD1	TGTGCCAGCAGTCCCCGGGACAGGGGTTACGAGCAGTACTTC	CASSPRDRGYEQYF
TRBV20-1	TRBJ1-2	.	.	TGCAGTGCCTATCCGAGGGGACTTGATGGCTACACCTTC	CSAYPRGLDGYTF